This TCR beta chain was documented in a study of shared clonotypes between healthy human individuals. This CDR3 has 13 residues. The V end lost 4 bases, the J end lost 3 bases, and 7 bases lay between the germline ends. The germline gives CDR1 LNHDA, CDR2 SQIVND (reference sequence). About this clone itself: Other DNA sequences within the sample encode an identical CDR3.

Clones were sequenced by immunoSEQ multiplex PCR, and TCRdb holds only the in-frame ones, with some missing. Of roughly 760,000 clones in the sample, around 72% are singletons; the top ten hold around 1.6%. The receptor was isolated from a woman in her twenties or thirties in good health. Material for sequencing was memory CD4+ T cells sorted from blood. Subset here: CD45RA-negative fraction. This chain links TRBV19 with TRBJ1-5; D perhaps matches TRBD1 (5 bases). The CDR3 region is CASSRGANQPQHF. CDR3 coding DNA: TGTGCCAGTAGTAGGGGCGCCAATCAGCCCCAGCATTTT.